This paragraph covers one TCR beta chain sequence. Its antigen is not yet known. No much larger clonotype is one base removed from it; base qualities were not supplied. Enrolling through a virtual design, the prospective study's participants ranged in age from about 18 to 89 years and lived across some 22 United States geographic areas. In the prospective study, participants were assigned to cohorts based on the clinical history participants reported in a screening survey and a study questionnaire. Recovered participants in ImmuneRACE Cohort 3 were defined as having two consecutive negative NP/OP PCR tests, clearance from a healthcare professional, or resolution of symptoms. In the prospective study, mobile phlebotomists collected whole blood, serum and a nasopharyngeal or oropharyngeal swab from each participant. Participants in the prospective study had the option to provide additional blood draws and questionnaires over an approximately two-month period. Prospective study blood samples were shipped either frozen or at room temperature before DNA extraction.

The data belong to a study of blood T cell repertoires in COVID-19 (TCRdb year 2020). A note on the overall study: The collaborator samples originated in the United States, Italy and Spain and spanned the acute and convalescent phases of COVID-19. The material from the prospective study consisted of cDNA or gDNA derived from T cells, B-cell-depleted T cells, or PBMCs. Subjects who had been exposed to COVID-19, were actively infected with it, or had recovered from it provided the deeply sampled blood TCRbeta repertoires that made up the dataset. A freely available public database, intended as a resource for researchers studying the immune response to SARS-CoV-2, is where the repertoires were released. Samples were obtained from the ongoing ImmuneRACE study (first 160 participants) and from 950 to 1,500 subjects provided by 6 global collaborators. A de-identified subject ID, COVID-19 status, age in years and sex were almost always included in the sample metadata. Where available, HLA class I and class II types were obtained from metadata supplied by the sample provider rather than from assay-based typing.

TCRbeta CDR3 regions were amplified from genomic DNA using the immunoSEQ Assay, a bias-controlled multiplex PCR. The source study handled its data this way. Within the assay, amplification of reference gene primers was used to estimate how many nucleated cells each sample contained. To quantify the absolute abundance of each unique TCRbeta CDR3 rearrangement, sequence reads were collapsed and filtered. For each sample, productive Simpson clonality was calculated as the square root of Simpson's diversity index over productive rearrangements. In its TCRdb copy, this immuneACCESS table keeps in-frame sequences only and misses some clones. Where compared with another copy, unresolved V genes explain less than half of these, and the others have no known cause. The V and J calls and clone size were taken over from that table, and D and trimming were inferred from the DNA. This sample lists roughly 250,000 clones; about 93% were detected once. The ten top clones hold around 1.8% of the sample.

Results and caveats for the whole study, not just this receptor: The quantity of clinical and demographic metadata differed by source and by participant and was supplied without curation.

V loses 1 base, J loses 4 bases, and the germline ends lie 2 bases apart. From the cysteine up to the phenylalanine, the CDR3 has a length of 11 residues. Kept here is only the CDR3 DNA, which spans 33 bases and is read in frame from base 1. For CDR1 and CDR2, the germline V gene lists MGHDK and SYGVNS. The chain links TRBV25-1 with TRBJ2-7, with the D gene too uncertain to name. Sequencing was carried out using PBMCs or T cells enriched from blood (not recorded which). This TCR was sampled from a woman aged 18-29 years who had recovered from COVID-19. This receptor has the CDR3 CASSESYEQYF. The nucleotide sequence is given as TGTGCCAGCAGTGAATCATACGAGCAGTACTTC.